This TCR beta chain comes out of a study of shared clonotypes between healthy human individuals. The CDR3 is 15 residues long. Per germline, CDR1 SGHKS and CDR2 YYEKEE (reference sequence). The V segment lost 4 bases and the J segment 4 bases; nucleotides outside the gene matches: 8. This clone was observed once. The repertoire was sequenced with immunoSEQ multiplex PCR; TCRdb's copy has only in-frame clones and lacks some. This sample has about 1.5 million clones; 95% to 99% occur once, and the top ten carry about 0.4%. This receptor was identified in a man aged 25-45 years in good health. The sample consisted of naive CD4+ T cells sorted from blood. Subset: CD45RA+ positively selected. The chain links TRBV5-5 to TRBJ1-2; 9 bases are shared with TRBD1. The CDR3 spells CASSPPGQGVYGYTF. In nucleotides, the CDR3 is TGTGCCAGCAGCCCTCCGGGACAGGGAGTCTATGGCTACACCTTC.